Sequencing of this T cell receptor (beta chain) was carried out in a study of PD-1 blockade in classical Hodgkin lymphoma. Assay used: immunoSEQ multiplex PCR; TCRdb lists only in-frame clones, some missing. Among more than 40,000 clones listed, around three quarters were seen once. Germline V gene sequence: CDR1 MNHEY, CDR2 SVGAGI. This CDR3 is built from 15 residues. The V end lost 0 bases, the J end lost 6 bases, and 15 bases lay between the germline ends. Each patient experienced a relapse that followed autologous stem cell transplantation, and brentuximab vedotin exposure varied. The clonotype was recovered from a human donor with classical Hodgkin lymphoma. The chain joins TRBV6-5 to TRBJ2-7; D not certain. The source was peripheral blood mononuclear cells (PBMCs), collected before the second cycle of nivolumab. The CDR3 bases are TGTGCCAGCAGTTACTCAATGTGGGGTAAAGGCGAGCAGTACTTC. Translating gives CASSYSMWGKGEQYF.